Shown below are 16 T cell receptor beta chains from a single sample sequenced in a study of T cell changes during pregnancy in multiple sclerosis. Data came from immunoSEQ multiplex PCR; TCRdb stores just in-frame clones and leaves some out. The sample gives 40,000 to 60,000 clones, about 90% of which show up once; roughly a tenth is in the top ten. The specimen comprised CD8+ T cells from peripheral blood mononuclear cells, sampled after pregnancy. The receptors come from a female donor with multiple sclerosis, enrolled in a pregnancy study.

The chain combines TRBV6-4 with TRBJ2-2; D remains ambiguous. Germline lookup yields CDR1 MRHNA and CDR2 SNTAGT. This CDR3 is built from 13 residues. V was pared by 2 bases and J by 4 bases, with 5 bases between. This CDR3 is CASSDGPTGELFF. CDR3 DNA sequence: TGTGCCAGCAGTGACGGCCCCACCGGGGAGCTGTTTTTT.

This clone appeared a single time. The chain joins TRBV19 to TRBJ2-5; 9 bases line up with TRBD2. The length of the CDR3 is 14 residues. J was trimmed by 7 bases and V by 4 bases; bases with no gene match: 7. In germline, CDR1 is LNHDA, CDR2 SQIVND (reference sequence). In DNA, the CDR3 is TGTGCCAGTAGTAGATTAGCGGGGGACGGGACCCAGTACTTC. It translates to CASSRLAGDGTQYF.

This chain's CDR3 is CASSRIRGVDNEQFF. CDR3 in DNA: TGTGCCAGCAGCCGAATCCGGGGGGTTGACAATGAGCAGTTCTTC. The chain has TRBV11-2 and TRBJ2-1, with 7 bases fitting TRBD2. Germline lookup yields CDR1 SGHAT and CDR2 FQNNGV. The CDR3 extends over 15 amino acids. The ends lost 5 bases at V and 5 bases at J; junction bases unmatched: 9.

The chain couples TRBV19 to TRBJ2-7; D is ambiguous. Trimming stripped 3 bases from V and 3 bases from J, with 6 bases between. The CDR3 runs 12 residues. The germline gives CDR1 LNHDA, CDR2 SQIVND (reference sequence). The CDR3 sequence is CASSMGSYEQYF. CDR3 bases: TGTGCCAGTAGTATGGGCAGCTACGAGCAGTACTTC.

The chain has TRBV11-2 and TRBJ1-2; D is possibly TRBD1 (6 bases). The CDR3 totals 17 residues. Germline V CDR1 and CDR2: SGHAT, FQNNGV. Trimming took 2 bases from V and 5 from J, leaving 21 bases between them. CDR3 residues: CASSLIKTGRTHYGYTF. The CDR3, as DNA: TGTGCCAGCAGCTTAATAAAAACAGGGCGAACACATTATGGCTACACCTTC.

J is TRBJ2-7 and V is TRBV10-1; possible D gene TRBD2, 6 bases. Germline V gene lookup returns CDR1 WNHNN and CDR2 SYGVQD (reference sequence). The CDR3 extends over 13 amino acids. V was pared by 5 bases and J by 6 bases, with 14 bases between. The CDR3 nucleotides are TGCGCCAGCAGTTCGGGGACTCTCTCCGAGCAGTACTTC. This encodes CASSSGTLSEQYF.

The rearrangement joins TRBV6-1 to TRBJ1-5, with a tentative D call TRBD1 (6 bases). The germline V gene has CDR1 MNHNS and CDR2 SASEGT. Between the trimmed V and J ends, which lost 3 bases and 0 bases, there was a span of 9 bases. The length of the CDR3 is 15 residues. The CDR3: CASSDTGNSNQPQHF. CDR3 bases: TGTGCCAGCAGTGATACAGGGAATAGCAATCAGCCCCAGCATTTT.

The gene calls are TRBV7-9 and TRBJ2-7, with D maybe TRBD1 (5 bases). V gave up 5 bases and J gave up 3 bases, with 8 bases separating them. In germline, CDR1 is SEHNR, CDR2 FQNEAQ (reference sequence). CDR3 size: 12 residues. The CDR3 DNA is TGTGCCAGCAGCGAACAGGTCTACGAGCAGTACTTC. This encodes CASSEQVYEQYF.

The V and J genes are TRBV11-2 and TRBJ2-5; TRBD2 matches at 9 bases. Trimming at V came to 2 bases and at J to 5 bases, leaving 15 bases not matched to a gene. The germline CDR1 and CDR2 sequences are SGHAT and FQNNGV. CDR3 size: 18 residues. The CDR3 is CASSLFFSSGGLGETQYF. The DNA for the CDR3 is TGTGCCAGCAGCTTATTTTTTAGTAGCGGGGGCCTCGGGGAGACCCAGTACTTC.

This rearrangement joins TRBV27 to TRBJ1-5; D ambiguous. V lost 6 bases and J 0 bases, leaving 9 bases between the germline ends. This CDR3 comprises 14 residues. Germline CDR1 is MNHEY and CDR2 is SMNVEV (reference sequence). Here the CDR3 DNA reads TGTGCCAGCAGCTTCGAGTATAGCAATCAGCCCCAGCATTTT. Translated: CASSFEYSNQPQHF.

V is TRBV9 and J is TRBJ1-1, with D unclear. CDR3 length: 15 residues. The V gene's germline CDR1 is SGDLS and CDR2 YYNGEE. With 3 bases removed from V and 1 base from J, the gap between germline ends came to 13 bases. The CDR3 bases are TGTGCCAGCAGCGCAAAATCACGGGGGAACACTGAAGCTTTCTTT. It is translated as CASSAKSRGNTEAFF.

The chain is built from TRBV11-2 and TRBJ2-5; unclear D gene. The CDR3 is made up of 12 amino acids. Germline V gives CDR1 SGHAT, CDR2 FQNNGV. V lost 5 bases to trimming and J lost 4 bases, with 8 bases between them. The CDR3 DNA reads TGTGCCAGCAGCCCCCCTTCAGAGACCCAGTACTTC. Translation: CASSPPSETQYF.

The chain carries TRBV10-2 and TRBJ1-5; no definite D call. Germline V gene lookup returns CDR1 WSHSY and CDR2 SAAADI. The CDR3 sequence is 15 residues long. V was pared by 0 bases and J by 5 bases, with 11 bases between. The CDR3 DNA reads as TGCGCCAGCAGTGAGTCTGTGTCAGATTATCAGCCCCAGCATTTT. It yields the protein CASSESVSDYQPQHF.

The chain carries TRBV6-1 and TRBJ2-3; D perhaps matches TRBD2 (7 bases). CDR1 is MNHNS and CDR2 is SASEGT in the germline V gene. The ends were cut back, 2 bases at V and 2 bases at J, with 14 bases in the middle. The CDR3 extends over 16 amino acids. CDR3 sequence (DNA): TGTGCCAGCAGTGAATCTGGCGGGGGACACACAGATACGCAGTATTTT. This sequence encodes CASSESGGGHTDTQYF.

V and J are TRBV7-9 and TRBJ2-7; 10 positions match TRBD2. The CDR3 loop spans 15 amino acids. Germline loops: CDR1 SEHNR, CDR2 FQNEAQ (reference sequence). J lost 2 bases, V lost 5 bases, and 6 bases had no gene match. This chain's CDR3 is CASSQGLAVPYEQYF. The CDR3 region has the DNA TGTGCCAGCAGCCAAGGACTAGCGGTCCCCTACGAGCAGTACTTC.

Only one count was recorded for this clone. V is TRBV4-1 and J is TRBJ1-3, with 7 positions matching TRBD1. CDR1 and CDR2 from the germline V gene are MGHRA and YSYEKL. This CDR3 spans 15 amino acids. The trim removed 2 bases at V and 1 base at J, leaving 2 bases unmatched. This CDR3 is CASSQKQGSGNTIYF. The CDR3 DNA reads as TGCGCCAGCAGCCAAAAACAGGGGTCTGGAAACACCATATATTTT.